The rows below give T cell receptor beta chains drawn from one sample of a study of blood T cell repertoires in COVID-19. Data came from immunoSEQ multiplex PCR; TCRdb stores just in-frame clones and leaves some out. Here the sample spans approximately 280,000 clones, around nine tenths being singletons. The material sequenced was PBMCs or T cells enriched from blood (not recorded which). Receptor source: a woman between 18 and 30 years old who had recovered from COVID-19. Each CDR3 is given with its conserved first and last residue. D genes are given only for firm matches. Size tells how often a clone was seen (once, few, many) or the class of an expanded clone, and some rows leave it out.

clone size	J gene	D gene	V gene	CDR3 length	CDR3 DNA	CDR3 protein
-	TRBJ2-3	TRBD2	TRBV7-2	13	TGTGCCAGCAGCTTAGCGCGGGGGAACACGCAGTATTTT	CASSLARGNTQYF
-	TRBJ2-2	TRBD2	TRBV7-6	16	TGTGCCAGCAGCCCGCGGACATCGGGGGGGACCGGGGAGCTGTTTTTT	CASSPRTSGGTGELFF
-	TRBJ1-4	TRBD1	TRBV15	15	TGTGCCACCAGCATTAGGAGGGACAGGGCTGAAAAACTGTTTTTT	CATSIRRDRAEKLFF
-	TRBJ1-1	TRBD1	TRBV4-2	16	TGTGCCAGCAGCCACCTCCCACAGGGGAGGAACACTGAAGCTTTCTTT	CASSHLPQGRNTEAFF
-	TRBJ1-2	-	TRBV3-1/TRBV3-2	17	TGTGCCAGCAGCCAAGAAGATGGGGCGGACAGAAAATATGGCTACACCTTC	CASSQEDGADRKYGYTF
-	TRBJ1-3	TRBD1	TRBV19	15	TGTGCCAGTACGGGACAGGGGGCGGTTGGAAACACCATATATTTT	CASTGQGAVGNTIYF
-	TRBJ2-3	TRBD2	TRBV30	18	TGTGCCTGGAGTGGGGGGACTAGCGGGAGGGCAAGCACAGATACGCAGTATTTT	CAWSGGTSGRASTDTQYF
-	TRBJ2-1	-	TRBV12-3/TRBV12-4	11	TGTGCCAGCAGTTTTGAGAGTGAGCAGTTCTTC	CASSFESEQFF
few	TRBJ1-1	-	TRBV7-8	11	TGTGCCAGCAGCTTAACAGGGAAAGCTTTCTTT	CASSLTGKAFF
-	TRBJ1-1	-	TRBV5-1	14	TGCGCCAGCAGCCGGGACAATCGGGGCACTGAAGCTTTCTTT	CASSRDNRGTEAFF
-	TRBJ2-3	TRBD2	TRBV7-3	15	TGTGCCAGCAGCCCAAACGGGGGAGGGGCAGATACGCAGTATTTT	CASSPNGGGADTQYF
once	TRBJ2-7	-	TRBV9	14	TGTGCCAGCAGCCCCCTTCGGTCTACCTACGAGCAGTACTTC	CASSPLRSTYEQYF
once	TRBJ2-1	-	TRBV27	15	TGTGCCAGCACAGCCGCCGAATCCATCGGGAATGAGCAGTTCTTC	CASTAAESIGNEQFF
-	TRBJ1-6	-	TRBV19	16	TGTGCCAGTAGTATCGAAGGAGGCAGTTTTTTTCCACCCCTCCACTTT	CASSIEGGSFFPPLHF
-	TRBJ2-4	-	TRBV30	12	TGTGCCTGGAGTTCTGGCGGAAACATTCAGTACTTC	CAWSSGGNIQYF
-	TRBJ2-7	-	TRBV7-2	12	TGTGCCAGCAGCTCCCCGAGGGGGGAGCAGTACTTC	CASSSPRGEQYF
-	TRBJ2-7	TRBD1	TRBV5-6	15	TGTGCCAGCAGCGGAACCGGGACAGGGTTCTACGAGCAGTACTTC	CASSGTGTGFYEQYF
-	TRBJ2-1	-	TRBV11-3	14	TGTGCCAGCAGCAAAATCGGACGGGGAAATGAGCAGTTCTTC	CASSKIGRGNEQFF
-	TRBJ1-5	-	TRBV18	13	TGTGCCAGCTCACCAGGGGGGAATCAGCCCCAGCATTTT	CASSPGGNQPQHF
-	TRBJ2-1	-	TRBV7-9	12	TGTGCCAGCAGCCGAGGGAGAGATGAGCAGTTCTTC	CASSRGRDEQFF
-	TRBJ2-7	-	TRBV14	16	TGTGCCAGCAGCCAAGATCTGACTAGTGGTCCTCGCGAGCAGTACTTC	CASSQDLTSGPREQYF
-	TRBJ2-3	TRBD2	TRBV7-2	16	TGTGCCAGCAGCTCTCTAGCGGTGCCCCTCGCAGATACGCAGTATTTT	CASSSLAVPLADTQYF
-	TRBJ2-4	TRBD1	TRBV11-3	19	TGTGCCAGCAGCTCTACCTGGGACAGGGGTTTACTAGCCAAAAACATTCAGTACTTC	CASSSTWDRGLLAKNIQYF
-	TRBJ2-3	TRBD2	TRBV10-3	15	TGTGCCATCAGTAGGACTAGCGGGATTTTGGATACGCAGTATTTT	CAISRTSGILDTQYF
-	TRBJ2-1	-	TRBV9	15	TGTGCCAGCAGCGTAGCTGAGGGAGTTTACAATGAGCAGTTCTTC	CASSVAEGVYNEQFF
-	TRBJ1-1	TRBD1	TRBV30	13	TGTGCCTGGAGTGTACTGTCTCCAGGGGGTGCTTTCTTT	CAWSVLSPGGAFF
-	TRBJ1-1	-	TRBV5-3	12	TGTGCCAGACCCCCTGAGCCCTCGGAAGCTTTCTTT	CARPPEPSEAFF
-	TRBJ2-2	TRBD2	TRBV6-5	16	TGTGCCAGCAGTTACTCCTCTAGCGGTTACACCGGGGAGCTGTTTTTT	CASSYSSSGYTGELFF
-	TRBJ2-7	-	TRBV4-1	15	TGCGCCAGCAGCCAAGATGGGGCAGGGGACTACGAGCAGTACTTC	CASSQDGAGDYEQYF
-	TRBJ2-4	TRBD1	TRBV28	18	TGTGCCAGCAGTGCCGGGACAGGGGCCCCTTTTGCCAAAAACATTCAGTACTTC	CASSAGTGAPFAKNIQYF
once	TRBJ2-1	TRBD2	TRBV2	16	TGTGCCAGCACCCCGGGAAGCGGGAGGGCCTACAATGAGCAGTTCTTC	CASTPGSGRAYNEQFF
-	TRBJ2-1	TRBD2	TRBV15	17	TGTGCCACCAGCAGAGACCAAGGCCCCGGGGGGGAGGGTGAGCAGTTCTTC	CATSRDQGPGGEGEQFF
few	TRBJ2-3	-	TRBV6-6	16	TGTGCCAGCAGTTACGGCATTAGCGGAAGCACAGATACGCAGTATTTT	CASSYGISGSTDTQYF
-	TRBJ1-1	TRBD1	TRBV29-1	14	TGCAGCGTTGAAGAGTGGCAGGGGGGCACTGAAGCTTTCTTT	CSVEEWQGGTEAFF
-	TRBJ2-7	TRBD2	TRBV7-6	15	TGTGCCAGCAGCAGGGGGACTAGCGGGATCAGGGAGCAGTACTTC	CASSRGTSGIREQYF
-	TRBJ2-1	-	TRBV15	11	TGTGCCACCAGCTATCAGGGGAAGCAGTTCTTC	CATSYQGKQFF
-	TRBJ2-1	-	TRBV24-1	17	TGTGCCACCAGTGATTTGCATACAGCGGACTCATACAATGAGCAGTTCTTC	CATSDLHTADSYNEQFF
-	TRBJ2-5	-	TRBV7-9	15	TGTGCCAGCAGCTTAGGAGCTGCTTCCACAGAGACCCAGTACTTC	CASSLGAASTETQYF
-	TRBJ2-3	-	TRBV10-1	14	TGCGCCAGCAGTGATCGAGGCGGCACAGATACGCAGTATTTT	CASSDRGGTDTQYF
many	TRBJ2-3	TRBD1	TRBV2	15	TGTGCCAGCAGTGATTTGGGACAGGGGGTAGATACGCAGTATTTT	CASSDLGQGVDTQYF
-	TRBJ1-6	TRBD1	TRBV18	15	TGTGCCAGCTCACCAAATGTACAGGGGCACTCACCCCTCCACTTT	CASSPNVQGHSPLHF
-	TRBJ1-2	TRBD1	TRBV19	14	TGTGCCAGTAGCCGACGGGACAGGGTTGATGGCTACACCTTC	CASSRRDRVDGYTF
-	TRBJ2-5	-	TRBV3-1/TRBV3-2	15	TGTGCCAGCAGCCCACGGCTAGCTCCGTACGAGACCCAGTACTTC	CASSPRLAPYETQYF
-	TRBJ2-1	TRBD2	TRBV9	16	TGTGCCAGCAGCCCCGACCCTAGCGGGGCCTACAATGAGCAGTTCTTC	CASSPDPSGAYNEQFF
-	TRBJ2-3	TRBD2	TRBV18	15	TGTGCCAGCTCCCTGGGACTAGCGGGCACAGATACGCAGTATTTT	CASSLGLAGTDTQYF
-	TRBJ2-1	-	TRBV7-8	13	TGTGCCAGCAGCCGTTTGGACGGGACAGAGCAGTTCTTC	CASSRLDGTEQFF
-	TRBJ2-1	-	TRBV21-1	19	TGTGCCAGCATCATACCGGGACTGGGAAAGTGTAGCTCCTACAATGAGCAGTTCTTC	CASIIPGLGKCSSYNEQFF
-	TRBJ1-2	TRBD1	TRBV6-5	12	TGTGCCAGCGGAAACAGGGGATATGGCTACACCTTC	CASGNRGYGYTF
few	TRBJ1-5	-	TRBV15	16	TGTGCCACCAGCAGAGATCTATTTGGTGAAAATCAGCCCCAGCATTTT	CATSRDLFGENQPQHF
-	TRBJ2-7	-	TRBV5-5	12	TGTGCCAGCAGCTTGCTCGGTTACGAGCAGTACTTC	CASSLLGYEQYF
-	TRBJ2-3	-	TRBV23-1	18	TGCGCCAGCAGTCAAACTTTGCCCTCAGGGACTAGCACAGATACGCAGTATTTT	CASSQTLPSGTSTDTQYF
-	TRBJ2-3	TRBD2	TRBV28	16	TGTGCCAGCAGTATTTCTAGGGGAGGGAGAGCAGATACGCAGTATTTT	CASSISRGGRADTQYF
-	TRBJ1-2	-	TRBV10-3	16	TGTGCCATCAGTGAGTGGTCACAGGGTACGAACTATGGCTACACCTTC	CAISEWSQGTNYGYTF